The entry that follows covers one T cell receptor beta chain sequence. The sample belongs to a study of cytomegalovirus exposure and HLA in healthy donors. This CDR3 is built from 16 residues. Germline loops: CDR1 SEHNR, CDR2 FQNEAQ (reference sequence). V was shortened by 5 bases and J by 5 bases, with 22 bases between the two germline ends. The PCR made use of 60 Vbeta and 13 Jbeta primers. TCRdb's table, derived via immunoSEQ multiplex PCR, lists solely in-frame clones and lacks some. This table holds 120,000 to 150,000 clones, approximately 79% found once. The rearrangement joins TRBV7-9 to TRBJ2-7; D not resolved. The receptor was derived from a woman in her twenties or thirties in good health and CMV-seronegative. Sequencing was carried out using PBMCs. In DNA, the CDR3 is TGTGCCAGCAGCCCAAGCCTTGGTGAGAGCCGGGACGAGCAGTACTTC. Its protein is CASSPSLGESRDEQYF.